The next 3 T cell receptor beta chains were all read from a single sample in a study of OX40 agonist ivuxolimab in advanced cancers. Some clones are missing from TCRdb's copy, which holds only in-frame ones; the method was immunoSEQ multiplex PCR. The repertoire consists of around 26,000 clones, with about 90% occurring once and the leading ten covering just under 20%. The specimen was CD4+ or CD8+ T cells sorted from blood, collected in a trial of the OX40 agonist ivuxolimab. These receptors all come from an adult with an advanced solid tumor such as melanoma, head and neck, liver or kidney cancer.

This clone occurred a few times. This chain links TRBV6-6 with TRBJ2-2, with 7 bases aligning to TRBD1. The CDR3 is 14 residues long. Germline V lookup: CDR1 MNHNY, CDR2 SVGAGI (reference sequence). With 5 bases clipped from V and 1 base from J, the junction kept 1 base outside the gene matches. The CDR3 region is CASSRTGNTGELFF. In nucleotides, the CDR3 is TGTGCCAGCAGTCGGACAGGGAACACCGGGGAGCTGTTTTTT.

The CDR3 protein is CASSYQGGTTYEQYF. CDR3 nucleotides: TGTGCCAGCAGTTATCAGGGGGGAACCACCTACGAGCAGTACTTC. The chain couples TRBV27 to TRBJ2-7; a weak D match, TRBD1 (7 bases). This CDR3 spans 15 amino acids. Per germline, CDR1 MNHEY and CDR2 SMNVEV (reference sequence). The V gene lost 4 bases and the J gene lost 2 bases, with 15 bases spanning the gap.

The chain is built from TRBV14 and TRBJ2-1; 8 bases fit TRBD2. Germline loops: CDR1 SGHDN, CDR2 FVKESK. Trimming cost V 4 bases and J 4 bases; bases outside gene matches: 12. The CDR3 is 17 amino acids. CDR3 sequence: CASSLEGGLGFYNEQFF. CDR3 nucleotides: TGTGCCAGCAGCCTGGAGGGGGGACTAGGGTTTTACAATGAGCAGTTCTTC. Combining the CDR3 with reference TRBV14 and TRBJ2-1 gives the whole variable domain EAGVTQFPSHSVIEKGQTVTLRCDPISGHDNLYWYRRVMGKEIKFLLHFVKESKQDESGMPNNRFLAERTGGTYSTLKVQPAELEDSGVYFCASSLEGGLGFYNEQFFGPGTRLTVL.